What follows is one TCR beta chain and its context. Its antigen is still unknown. The data belong to a study of radiotherapy plus CTLA-4 blockade in lung cancer. Here immunoSEQ multiplex PCR was the method, and the copy in TCRdb shows in-frame clones only, minus some. The sample has tens of thousands of clones, 75% to 90% seen once. The study, taken as a whole, reports: TCR clones from tumors expanded in blood after radiotherapy plus ipilimumab.

The germline CDR1 and CDR2 sequences are MNHNS and SASEGT. The V end was cut by 6 bases, the J end by 1 base, with 14 bases between. The CDR3 has 15 residues. Material: peripheral blood, obtained from a patient treated with radiotherapy plus ipilimumab. This chain uses TRBV6-1 with TRBJ2-3; possible D gene TRBD2, 5 bases. This receptor was identified in a human donor with non-small cell lung cancer who had a partial response to radiotherapy plus ipilimumab. The CDR3 nucleotides read TGTGCCAGCAGCACTACTAGTTGGGGCACAGATACGCAGTATTTT. Translating it yields CASSTTSWGTDTQYF.